These 10 T cell receptor beta chains were sequenced from one sample in a study of T-cell memory formation after mild COVID-19. TCRdb redid the calling of the 5' RACE reads with MiXCR, one entry per CDR3 protein. Of about 430,000 distinct CDR3 sequences in the sample, approximately 24% were seen once. Specimen: PBMCs or a T cell subset sorted from them (not recorded which). Source of these receptors: an adult woman who had mild COVID-19 (a few samples of this study predate the infection). Cell type and time point are not known.

The J gene is TRBJ1-2, the V gene TRBV7-6; D perhaps matches TRBD1 (6 bases). V was pared by 5 bases and J by 3 bases, with 16 bases between. This CDR3 spans 15 amino acids. Germline V lookup: CDR1 SGHVS, CDR2 FNYEAQ. CDR3 sequence (DNA): TGTGCCAGCAGCCCCCGGCCGGGGGCGGACTATGGCTACACCTTC. Translating gives CASSPRPGADYGYTF.

The table lists this clonotype with a few counts. The V gene is TRBV6-5, the J gene TRBJ2-1; D is perhaps TRBD2 (5 bases). CDR1 is MNHEY and CDR2 is SVGAGI in the germline V gene. Trimming took 8 bases from V and 4 from J, leaving 18 bases between them. The CDR3 length is 15 residues. The CDR3 sequence is CASGPGGVGYNEQFF. The DNA for the CDR3 is TGTGCCAGCGGCCCCGGAGGCGTCGGTTACAATGAGCAGTTCTTC.

There are a few counts of this clonotype. This sequence joins TRBV7-8 and TRBJ2-5; 10 bases match TRBD2. Germline trimming cut 2 bases from V and 5 bases from J; bases unmatched to any gene: 17. The germline gives CDR1 SGHVS, CDR2 FQNEAQ. This CDR3 comprises 19 residues. The CDR3 reads CASSLPVFSLAGDLETQYF. In nucleotides, the CDR3 is TGTGCCAGCAGCTTACCCGTATTTTCTCTAGCGGGAGATCTGGAGACCCAGTACTTC.

The chain is built from TRBV4-1 and TRBJ2-7; a weak D match, TRBD2 (6 bases). V was pared by 1 base and J by 0 bases, with 13 bases between. The CDR3 is 16 residues long. CDR1 is MGHRA and CDR2 is YSYEKL in the germline V gene. CDR3 amino acids: CASSQVAGTPSYEQYF. The CDR3 nucleotides read TGCGCCAGCAGCCAAGTTGCCGGGACTCCCTCCTACGAGCAGTACTTC.

This clonotype was counted only a few times. This rearrangement joins TRBV24-1 to TRBJ2-5; D is uncertain. This CDR3 has 16 amino acids. Looked up from germline, CDR1 is KGHDR and CDR2 is SFDVKD. With 5 bases removed from V and 3 bases from J, the gap between germline ends came to 18 bases. The chain's CDR3 is CATSALGNSQKETQYF. CDR3 nucleotide sequence: TGTGCCACCAGTGCTCTAGGGAACAGCCAGAAAGAGACCCAGTACTTC.

This clonotype was seen a handful of times. This rearrangement joins TRBV7-2 to TRBJ2-5; D may be TRBD2 (6 bases). This CDR3 has 12 residues. Germline assignment: CDR1 SGHTA and CDR2 FQGNSA. V dropped 3 bases and J dropped 14 bases, with 16 bases sitting between them. The CDR3 nucleotides are TGTGCCAGCAGCTTCGAGCTGGGGGGTCATTACTTC. Protein: CASSFELGGHYF.

The CDR3 sequence is CASSLGTGGGGTEAFF. In DNA, the CDR3 is TGTGCCAGCAGCTTAGGGACAGGGGGTGGAGGAACTGAAGCTTTCTTT. The chain joins TRBV11-2 to TRBJ1-1; 10 bases agree with TRBD1. Per the germline V gene, CDR1 is SGHAT and CDR2 is FQNNGV. J lost 5 bases, V lost 1 base, and 7 bases had no gene match. CDR3 size: 16 residues.

This clonotype was counted a few times. V and J are TRBV7-6 and TRBJ2-5; no clear D gene. Germline CDR1 reads SGHVS; CDR2 reads FNYEAQ. CDR3 size: 13 residues. Trimming shortened V by 5 bases and J by 1 base, and 8 bases separated the two germline ends. CDR3 in amino acids: CASSPLPQETQYF. DNA of the CDR3: TGTGCCAGCAGCCCCCTCCCCCAAGAGACCCAGTACTTC.

This clonotype was observed a few times. The chain has TRBV5-1 and TRBJ2-2; 11 positions match TRBD2. CDR1 and CDR2 (germline): SGHRS, YFSETQ. With 1 base clipped from V and 5 bases from J, the junction kept 4 bases outside the gene matches. This CDR3 is built from 16 residues. CDR3 protein: CASSLTWTSGTGELFF. CDR3 coding DNA: TGCGCCAGCAGCTTGACCTGGACTAGCGGGACCGGGGAGCTGTTTTTT.

This clonotype has a handful of counts. This sequence joins TRBV7-9 and TRBJ1-1, with 8 bases fitting TRBD1. V was clipped by 2 bases and J by 6 bases; unmatched bases: 5. There are 14 residues in the CDR3. Germline CDR1 is SEHNR and CDR2 is FQNEAQ (reference sequence). The CDR3 DNA reads TGTGCCAGCAGCTTATTGAACAGGGGGGCTGAAGCTTTCTTT. It encodes CASSLLNRGAEAFF.